This T cell receptor beta chain was sequenced in a study of cytomegalovirus exposure and HLA in healthy donors. Turning to the study itself: As released early, the data held about 85 million unique TCRs from HLA-typed donors.

Concerning this clone: Antigen unknown.

Notes on the study in general: DRB1 had the most TCR associations and HLA-C the fewest, a later analysis found, with rates varying by HLA locus. Sequencing likely caused a cluster of highly shared sequence variants. The study listed under 200 cytomegalovirus-associated TCR beta chains.

PCR was performed using 60 Vbeta and 13 Jbeta primers. The assay was immunoSEQ multiplex PCR, and TCRdb's table has in-frame clones only and misses some. This sample has more than 150,000 clones, with 60% to 85% found just once. Germline values: CDR1 SGHTS, CDR2 YDEGEE. Trimming at V came to 4 bases and at J to 6 bases, leaving 8 bases not matched to a gene. The CDR3 sequence is 15 residues long. The clonotype comes from a woman aged 50 to 65 in good health and CMV-seropositive. The chain joins TRBV5-8 to TRBJ1-5, with 9 bases fitting TRBD1. Sequenced: PBMCs. CDR3 coding DNA: TGTGCCAGCAGCCTACAGGGGGCGTTTGTTCAGCCCCAGCATTTT. This gives the protein CASSLQGAFVQPQHF.